The following is a T cell receptor beta chain sequence with its context. This sample is drawn from a study of blood T cell repertoires in COVID-19. The CDR3 extends over 15 amino acids. V shed 6 bases and J shed 2 bases, with 17 bases lying between them. The germline V gene encodes CDR1 SGHRS and CDR2 YFSETQ. The assay was immunoSEQ multiplex PCR, and TCRdb's table has in-frame clones only and misses some. Seen here are some 100,000 clones, 84% observed once, and the top ten hold around 6.7%. The TCR comes from a woman in her forties or fifties with acute or convalescent COVID-19. Sequences were obtained from peripheral blood. This chain uses TRBV5-1 with TRBJ1-1; possible D gene TRBD1, 5 bases. CDR3 loop: CASTARGDGNTEAFF. CDR3 DNA sequence: TGCGCCAGCACCGCTCGGGGGGATGGAAACACTGAAGCTTTCTTT.